This T cell receptor (beta chain) was sequenced in a study of PD-L1 blockade in urothelial cancer. On the study more broadly: Treatment start was followed by blood analysis at 3 weeks (second dose) and again at 6 weeks.

Produced via immunoSEQ multiplex PCR; TCRdb's table is partial and in-frame only. Here the sample spans tens of thousands of clones, roughly 90% being singletons. The CDR3 is made up of 16 amino acids. The germline CDR1 and CDR2 sequences are MGHRA and YSYEKL. The J segment lost 4 bases and the V segment lost 4 bases, leaving 13 bases of the junction unmatched. Time point reported: pretreatment peripheral blood. The sequence came from a man aged 65-85 years with urothelial cancer. The material was PBMCs, obtained around atezolizumab (anti-PD-L1) treatment. The genes are TRBV4-1 and TRBJ2-7; 7 bases agree with TRBD1. This CDR3 reads CASSPHLRDSLYEQYF. Here the CDR3 DNA reads TGCGCCAGCAGCCCTCACCTCCGGGACAGCCTGTACGAGCAGTACTTC.